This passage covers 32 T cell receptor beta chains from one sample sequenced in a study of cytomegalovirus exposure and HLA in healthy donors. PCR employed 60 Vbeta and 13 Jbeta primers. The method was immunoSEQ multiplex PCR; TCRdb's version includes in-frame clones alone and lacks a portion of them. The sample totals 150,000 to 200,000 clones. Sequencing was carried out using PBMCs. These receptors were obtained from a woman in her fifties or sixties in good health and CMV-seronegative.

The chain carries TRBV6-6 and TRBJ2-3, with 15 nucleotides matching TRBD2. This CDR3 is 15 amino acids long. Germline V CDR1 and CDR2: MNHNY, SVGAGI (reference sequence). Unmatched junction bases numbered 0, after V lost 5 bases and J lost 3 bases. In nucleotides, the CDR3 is TGTGCCAGCAGTGGACTAGCGGGGGGGACAGATACGCAGTATTTT. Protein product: CASSGLAGGTDTQYF.

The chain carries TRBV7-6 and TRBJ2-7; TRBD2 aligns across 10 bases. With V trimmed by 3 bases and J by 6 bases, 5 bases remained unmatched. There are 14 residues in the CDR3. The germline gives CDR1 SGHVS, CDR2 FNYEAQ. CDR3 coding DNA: TGTGCCAGCAGCTTCGAACTAGCGGGACTCGAGCAGTACTTC. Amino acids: CASSFELAGLEQYF.

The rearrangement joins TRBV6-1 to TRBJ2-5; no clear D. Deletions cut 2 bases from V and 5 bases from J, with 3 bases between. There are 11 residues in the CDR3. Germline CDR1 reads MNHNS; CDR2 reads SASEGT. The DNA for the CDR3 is TGTGCCAGCAGTGAATCGGAGACCCAGTACTTC. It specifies CASSESETQYF.

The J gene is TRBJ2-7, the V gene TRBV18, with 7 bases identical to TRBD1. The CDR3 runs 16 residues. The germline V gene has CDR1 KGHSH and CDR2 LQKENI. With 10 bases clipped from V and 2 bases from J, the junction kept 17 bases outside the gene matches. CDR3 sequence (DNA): TGTGCCACCGCCCGAACAACCGGGACAGCAACCTACGAGCAGTACTTC. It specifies CATARTTGTATYEQYF.

CDR3 amino acids: CASRQNNYGYTF. Here the CDR3 DNA reads TGTGCCAGCAGACAGAATAACTATGGCTACACCTTC. The V gene is TRBV2, the J gene TRBJ1-2; D is ambiguous. The germline V gene has CDR1 SNHLY and CDR2 FYNNEI. Trimming left V 6 bases short and J 1 base short, with 6 bases between. CDR3 length: 12 residues.

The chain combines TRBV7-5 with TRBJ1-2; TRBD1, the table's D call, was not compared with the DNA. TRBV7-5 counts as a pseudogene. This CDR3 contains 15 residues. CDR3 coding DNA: TGTGTCAGAACCCCCGGGACAGCTGAAACCTATGGCTACACCTTC. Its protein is CVRTPGTAETYGYTF.

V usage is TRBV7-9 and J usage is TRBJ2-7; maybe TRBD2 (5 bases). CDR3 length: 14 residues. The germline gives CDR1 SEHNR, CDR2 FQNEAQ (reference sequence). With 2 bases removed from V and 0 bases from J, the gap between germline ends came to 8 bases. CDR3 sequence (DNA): TGTGCCAGCAGCTTAACCGGGGTCTCCTACGAGCAGTACTTC. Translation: CASSLTGVSYEQYF.

The CDR3 protein is CASSLAARAPDTQYF. The DNA of the CDR3 is TGCGCCAGCAGCTTGGCCGCGAGGGCCCCAGATACGCAGTATTTT. J is TRBJ2-3 and V is TRBV5-1; possibly TRBD2 for D (5 bases). The CDR3 covers 15 residues. CDR1 and CDR2 (germline): SGHRS, YFSETQ. V lost 0 bases and J 4 bases, leaving 12 bases between the germline ends. Together with reference TRBV5-1 and TRBJ2-3, the CDR3 gives the full variable domain: KAGVTQTPRYLIKTRGQQVTLSCSPISGHRSVSWYQQTPGQGLQFLFEYFSETQRNKGNFPGRFSGRQFSNSRSEMNVSTLELGDSALYLCASSLAARAPDTQYFGPGTRLTVL.

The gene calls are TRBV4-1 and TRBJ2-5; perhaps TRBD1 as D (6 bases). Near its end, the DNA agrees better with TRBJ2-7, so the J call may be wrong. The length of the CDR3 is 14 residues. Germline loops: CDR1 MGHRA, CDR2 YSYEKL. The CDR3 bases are TGCGCCAGCAGCCAAGGGCAGGGGTACTACGAGCAGTACTTC. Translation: CASSQGQGYYEQYF.

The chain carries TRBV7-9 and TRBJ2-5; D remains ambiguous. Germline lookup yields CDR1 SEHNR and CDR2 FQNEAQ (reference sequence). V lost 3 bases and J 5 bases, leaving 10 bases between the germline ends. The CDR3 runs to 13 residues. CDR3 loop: CASSFESRETQYF. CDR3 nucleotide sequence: TGTGCCAGCAGCTTCGAGAGTCGGGAGACCCAGTACTTC. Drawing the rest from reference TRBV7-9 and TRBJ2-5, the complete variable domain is DTGVSQNPRHKITKRGQNVTFRCDPISEHNRLYWYRQTLGQGPEFLTYFQNEAQLEKSRLLSDRFSAERPKGSFSTLEIQRTEQGDSAMYLCASSFESRETQYFGPGTRLLVL.

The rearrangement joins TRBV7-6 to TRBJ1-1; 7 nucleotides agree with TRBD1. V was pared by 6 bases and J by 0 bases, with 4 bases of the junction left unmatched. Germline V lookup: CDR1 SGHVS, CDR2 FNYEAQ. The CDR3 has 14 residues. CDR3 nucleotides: TGTGCCAGCAGGAGGGACAGAGTGAACACTGAAGCTTTCTTT. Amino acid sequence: CASRRDRVNTEAFF.

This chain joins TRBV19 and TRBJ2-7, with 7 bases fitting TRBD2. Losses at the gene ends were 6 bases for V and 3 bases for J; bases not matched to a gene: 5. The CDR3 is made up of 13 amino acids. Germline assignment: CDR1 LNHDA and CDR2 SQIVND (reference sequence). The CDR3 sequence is CASSRTGGYEQYF. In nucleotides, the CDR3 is TGTGCCAGTAGCCGAACGGGGGGCTACGAGCAGTACTTC.

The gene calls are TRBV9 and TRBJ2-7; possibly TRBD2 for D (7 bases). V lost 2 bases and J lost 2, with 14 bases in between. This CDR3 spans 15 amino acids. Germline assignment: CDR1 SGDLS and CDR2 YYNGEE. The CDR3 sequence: CASSVMGGPAYEQYF. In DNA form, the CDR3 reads TGTGCCAGCAGCGTGATGGGGGGGCCAGCCTACGAGCAGTACTTC. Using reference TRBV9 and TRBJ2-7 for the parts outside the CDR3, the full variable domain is DSGVTQTPKHLITATGQRVTLRCSPRSGDLSVYWYQQSLDQGLQFLIQYYNGEERAKGNILERFSAQQFPDLHSELNLSSLELGDSALYFCASSVMGGPAYEQYFGPGTRLTVT.

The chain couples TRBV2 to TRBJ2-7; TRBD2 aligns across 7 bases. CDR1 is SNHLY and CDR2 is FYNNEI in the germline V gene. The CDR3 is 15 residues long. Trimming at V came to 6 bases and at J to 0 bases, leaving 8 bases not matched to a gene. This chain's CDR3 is CASRVAGPSSYEQYF. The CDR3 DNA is TGTGCCAGCAGGGTAGCGGGTCCAAGCTCCTACGAGCAGTACTTC.

This chain's CDR3 is CSVEDLAANTEAFF. The CDR3 DNA reads as TGCAGCGTTGAAGACTTGGCGGCGAACACTGAAGCTTTCTTT. V usage is TRBV29-1 and J usage is TRBJ1-1; unclear D gene. Trimming took 0 bases from V and 1 from J, leaving 9 bases between them. The CDR3 spans 14 residues. CDR1 and CDR2 (germline): SQVTM, ANQGSEA.

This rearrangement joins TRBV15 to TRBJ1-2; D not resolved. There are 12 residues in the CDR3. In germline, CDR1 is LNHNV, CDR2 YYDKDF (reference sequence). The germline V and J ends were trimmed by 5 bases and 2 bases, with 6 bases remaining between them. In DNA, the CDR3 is TGTGCCACCAGCGGGAGAAACTATGGCTACACCTTC. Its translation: CATSGRNYGYTF.

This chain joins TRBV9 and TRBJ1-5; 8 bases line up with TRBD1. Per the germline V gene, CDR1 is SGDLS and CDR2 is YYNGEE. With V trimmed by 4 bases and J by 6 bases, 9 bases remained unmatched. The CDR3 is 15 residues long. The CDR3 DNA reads TGTGCCAGCAGCTCAGGTGCAGGGGGCATTCAGCCCCAGCATTTT. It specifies CASSSGAGGIQPQHF.

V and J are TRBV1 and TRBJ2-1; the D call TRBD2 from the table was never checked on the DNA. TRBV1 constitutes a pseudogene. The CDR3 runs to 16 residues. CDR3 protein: CTSSQDMTSGFNEQFF. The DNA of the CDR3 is TGCACCAGCAGCCAAGATATGACTAGCGGTTTCAATGAGCAGTTCTTC.

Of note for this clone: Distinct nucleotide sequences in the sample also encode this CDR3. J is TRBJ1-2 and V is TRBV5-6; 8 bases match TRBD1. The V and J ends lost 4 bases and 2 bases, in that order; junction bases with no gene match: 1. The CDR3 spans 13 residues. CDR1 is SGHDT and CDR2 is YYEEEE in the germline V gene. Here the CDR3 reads CASSRQGNYGYTF. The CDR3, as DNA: TGTGCCAGCAGCCGACAGGGGAACTATGGCTACACCTTC.

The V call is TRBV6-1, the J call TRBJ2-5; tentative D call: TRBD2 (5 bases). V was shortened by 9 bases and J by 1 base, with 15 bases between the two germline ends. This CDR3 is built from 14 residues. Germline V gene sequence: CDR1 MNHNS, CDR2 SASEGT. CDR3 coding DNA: TGTGCCAGTCAGCGGAGCAACACCCAAGAGACCCAGTACTTC. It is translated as CASQRSNTQETQYF.

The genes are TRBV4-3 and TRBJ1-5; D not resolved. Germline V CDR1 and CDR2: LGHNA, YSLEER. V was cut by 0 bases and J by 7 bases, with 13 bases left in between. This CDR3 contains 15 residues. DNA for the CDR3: TGCGCCAGCAGCCAAGATTGGAGCAGTGGACAGCCCCAGCATTTT. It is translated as CASSQDWSSGQPQHF.

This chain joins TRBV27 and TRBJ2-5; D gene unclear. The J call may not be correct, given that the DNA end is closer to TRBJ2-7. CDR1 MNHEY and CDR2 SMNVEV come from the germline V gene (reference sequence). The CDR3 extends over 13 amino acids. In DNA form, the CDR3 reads TGTGCCAGCAGTTTAATAGCCTCCTACGAGCAGTACTTC. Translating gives CASSLIASYEQYF.

CDR3 DNA: TGTGCCAGCAGAACCTTCGGGAGCTCCTACGAGCAGTACTTC. Translation: CASRTFGSSYEQYF. V is TRBV6-6 and J is TRBJ2-7; D possibly corresponds to TRBD2 (6 bases). The CDR3 is 14 residues long. V was clipped by 6 bases and J by 0 bases, with 12 bases between them. In germline, CDR1 is MNHNY, CDR2 SVGAGI (reference sequence).

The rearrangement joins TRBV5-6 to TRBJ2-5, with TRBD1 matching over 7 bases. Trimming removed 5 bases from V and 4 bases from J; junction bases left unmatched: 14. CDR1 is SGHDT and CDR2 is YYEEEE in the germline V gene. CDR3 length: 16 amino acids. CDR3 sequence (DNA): TGTGCCAGCAGTTTTGATCGGGACAGTAGAGGAGAGACCCAGTACTTC. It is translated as CASSFDRDSRGETQYF.

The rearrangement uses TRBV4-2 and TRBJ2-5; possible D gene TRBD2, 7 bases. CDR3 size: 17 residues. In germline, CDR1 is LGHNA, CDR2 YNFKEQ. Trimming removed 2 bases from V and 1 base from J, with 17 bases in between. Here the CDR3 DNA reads TGTGCCAGCAGCCAACGCTGGGCGGGGGCGACCCAAGAGACCCAGTACTTC. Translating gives CASSQRWAGATQETQYF.

Written as DNA, the CDR3 is TGTGCCAGCAGTTTTGGGCCTTCACCCCTCCACTTT. Translating gives CASSFGPSPLHF. The chain couples TRBV27 to TRBJ1-6; no reliable D call. This CDR3 contains 12 residues. Germline-derived CDR1 and CDR2 are MNHEY and SMNVEV (reference sequence). The V end was cut by 3 bases, the J end by 9 bases, with 6 bases between.

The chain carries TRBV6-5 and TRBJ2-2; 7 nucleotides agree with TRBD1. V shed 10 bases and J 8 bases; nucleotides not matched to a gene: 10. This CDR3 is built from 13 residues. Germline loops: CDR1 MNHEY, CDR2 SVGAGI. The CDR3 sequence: CATGRGLGGELFF. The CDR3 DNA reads TGTGCCACCGGAAGGGGGCTGGGAGGGGAGCTGTTTTTT.

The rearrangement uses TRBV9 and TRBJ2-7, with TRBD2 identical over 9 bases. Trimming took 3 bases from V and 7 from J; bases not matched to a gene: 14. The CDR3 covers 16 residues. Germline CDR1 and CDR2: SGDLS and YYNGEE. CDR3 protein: CASSEVARLADGEQYF. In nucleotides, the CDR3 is TGTGCCAGCAGCGAGGTGGCCCGACTAGCGGACGGGGAGCAGTACTTC.

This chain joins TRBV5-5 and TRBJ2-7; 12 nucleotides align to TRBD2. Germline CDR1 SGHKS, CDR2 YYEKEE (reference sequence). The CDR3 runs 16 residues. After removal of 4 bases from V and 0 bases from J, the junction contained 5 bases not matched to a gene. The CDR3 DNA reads TGTGCCAGCAGCCTACTAGCGGGAGGCCTCTCCTACGAGCAGTACTTC. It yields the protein CASSLLAGGLSYEQYF.

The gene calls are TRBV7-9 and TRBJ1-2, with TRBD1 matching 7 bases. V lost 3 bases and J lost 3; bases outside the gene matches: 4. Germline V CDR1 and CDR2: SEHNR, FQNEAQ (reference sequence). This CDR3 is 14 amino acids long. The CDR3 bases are TGTGCCAGCAGCTTTGACAGGGATTACTATGGCTACACCTTC. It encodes CASSFDRDYYGYTF.

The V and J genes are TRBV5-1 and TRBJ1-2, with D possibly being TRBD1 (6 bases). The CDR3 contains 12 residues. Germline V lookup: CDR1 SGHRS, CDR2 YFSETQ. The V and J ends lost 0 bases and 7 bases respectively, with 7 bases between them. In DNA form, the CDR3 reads TGCGCCAGCAGCTTGGACAGGGCTGGCTACACCTTC. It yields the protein CASSLDRAGYTF.

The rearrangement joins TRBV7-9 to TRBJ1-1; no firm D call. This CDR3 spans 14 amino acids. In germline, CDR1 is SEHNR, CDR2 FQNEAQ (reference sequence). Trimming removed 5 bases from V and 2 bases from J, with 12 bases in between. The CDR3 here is CASSAYMINTEAFF. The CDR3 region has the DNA TGTGCCAGCAGCGCATACATGATAAACACTGAAGCTTTCTTT. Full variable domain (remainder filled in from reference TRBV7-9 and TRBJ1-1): DTGVSQNPRHKITKRGQNVTFRCDPISEHNRLYWYRQTLGQGPEFLTYFQNEAQLEKSRLLSDRFSAERPKGSFSTLEIQRTEQGDSAMYLCASSAYMINTEAFFGQGTRLTVV.